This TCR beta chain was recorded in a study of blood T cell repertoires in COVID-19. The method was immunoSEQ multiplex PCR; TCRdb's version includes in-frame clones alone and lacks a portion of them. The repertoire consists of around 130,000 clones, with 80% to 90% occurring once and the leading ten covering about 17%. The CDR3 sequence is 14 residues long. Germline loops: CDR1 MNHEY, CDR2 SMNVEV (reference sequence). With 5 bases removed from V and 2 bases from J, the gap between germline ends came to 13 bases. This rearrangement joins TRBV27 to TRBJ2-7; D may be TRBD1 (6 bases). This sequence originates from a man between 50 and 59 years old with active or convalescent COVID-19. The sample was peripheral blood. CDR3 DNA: TGTGCCAGCAGTATACGGCAGGGGACCTACGAGCAGTACTTC. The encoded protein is CASSIRQGTYEQYF.